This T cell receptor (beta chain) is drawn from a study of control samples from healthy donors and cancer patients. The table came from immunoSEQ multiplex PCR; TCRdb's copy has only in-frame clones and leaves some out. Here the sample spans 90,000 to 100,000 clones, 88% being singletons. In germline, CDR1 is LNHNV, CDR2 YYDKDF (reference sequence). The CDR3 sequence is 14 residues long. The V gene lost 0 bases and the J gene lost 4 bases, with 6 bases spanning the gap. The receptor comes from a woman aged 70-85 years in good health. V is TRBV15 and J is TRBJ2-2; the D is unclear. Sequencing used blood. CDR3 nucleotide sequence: TGTGCCACCAGCAGAGATAAGGTCACCGGGGAGCTGTTTTTT. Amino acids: CATSRDKVTGELFF.